These 14 T cell receptor beta chains were all obtained from the same sample, sequenced in a study of Tregs in tolerant kidney transplant recipients. Clones were sequenced by immunoSEQ multiplex PCR, and TCRdb holds only the in-frame ones, with some missing. Here the sample spans tens of thousands of clones, about 89% being singletons. The sequencing sample was made of Tregs from blood. The source is a human donor in good health.

The rearrangement joins TRBV10-1 to TRBJ2-3; D is unresolved. CDR1 is WNHNN and CDR2 is SYGVQD in the germline V gene (reference sequence). V dropped 10 bases and J dropped 6 bases, with 8 bases sitting between them. The CDR3 sequence is 10 residues long. As DNA, the CDR3 is TGCGCCACCTGCCCCGATACGCAGTATTTT. Translated, it gives CATCPDTQYF.

The sample holds one count of this clone. The genes are TRBV21-1 and TRBJ1-5; TRBD1 reflects the table's D call only, with no check against the DNA. TRBV21-1 is an annotated pseudogene. This CDR3 is 16 amino acids long. The CDR3 reads CASSKGSRMSNQPQHF. CDR3 sequence (DNA): TGTGCCAGCAGCAAAGGGTCCAGGATGAGCAATCAGCCCCAGCATTTT.

The J gene is TRBJ1-2, the V gene TRBV21-1; TRBD1 is taken as the D call from the table, unchecked against the DNA. TRBV21-1 is tagged as a pseudogene. The CDR3 is made up of 15 amino acids. CDR3 amino acids: CASSKEQGRMEGYTF. CDR3 bases: TGTGCCAGCAGCAAGGAACAGGGGAGGATGGAAGGCTACACCTTC.

J is TRBJ2-4 and V is TRBV7-2, with TRBD1 identical over 7 bases. The junction had 9 bases not matched to a gene; V was cut back by 1 base and J by 0 bases. This CDR3 contains 18 residues. Germline CDR1 reads SGHTA; CDR2 reads FQGNSA. The CDR3 sequence: CASSLGGGVGLAKNIQYF. The CDR3 region has the DNA TGTGCCAGCAGCTTAGGAGGGGGCGTCGGATTAGCCAAAAACATTCAGTACTTC.

The chain joins TRBV5-6 to TRBJ2-2, with 8 positions matching TRBD2. V dropped 5 bases and J dropped 0; count of bases not matched to a gene: 3. Germline V CDR1 and CDR2: SGHDT, YYEEEE. The CDR3 totals 15 residues. The CDR3 coding sequence is TGTGCCAGCAGGGGGGGACTAGCGAACACCGGGGAGCTGTTTTTT. Translating gives CASRGGLANTGELFF.

J is TRBJ2-2 and V is TRBV7-6; maybe TRBD2 (6 bases). The V end lost 3 bases, the J end lost 4 bases, and 9 bases lay between the germline ends. This CDR3 is 14 amino acids long. CDR1 and CDR2 from the germline V gene are SGHVS and FNYEAQ. The CDR3: CASSFGLFTGELFF. The DNA of the CDR3 is TGTGCCAGCAGCTTTGGACTATTCACCGGGGAGCTGTTTTTT. The entire variable domain, with the rest obtained from reference TRBV7-6 and TRBJ2-2, is as follows: GAGVSQSPRYKVTKRGQDVALRCDPISGHVSLYWYRQALGQGPEFLTYFNYEAQQDKSGLPNDRFSAERPEGSISTLTIQRTEQRDSAMYRCASSFGLFTGELFFGEGSRLTVL.

V gene TRBV6-1 combines with J gene TRBJ1-2, with D possibly being TRBD1 (5 bases). CDR3 length: 14 residues. Germline V gene lookup returns CDR1 MNHNS and CDR2 SASEGT. V was cut by 1 base and J by 2 bases, with 8 bases left in between. CDR3 protein: CASSEGRANYGYTF. As DNA, the CDR3 is TGTGCCAGCAGTGAAGGCAGGGCGAACTATGGCTACACCTTC.

The genes are TRBV5-1 and TRBJ1-6; D is uncertain. Germline CDR1 and CDR2: SGHRS and YFSETQ. This CDR3 comprises 16 residues. V was cut by 0 bases and J by 0 bases, with 7 bases left in between. CDR3 DNA: TGCGCCAGCAGCTTGGACGGTAGCTCCTATAATTCACCCCTCCACTTT. It specifies CASSLDGSSYNSPLHF.

In DNA, the CDR3 is TGTGCCATCAGTGAGTCGAATTATGGACAGGGCCTACTTGGCGAGCAGTACTTC. Translating gives CAISESNYGQGLLGEQYF. The chain is built from TRBV10-3 and TRBJ2-7; 8 bases agree with TRBD1. Germline lookup yields CDR1 ENHRY and CDR2 SYGVKD. V lost 0 bases to trimming and J lost 6 bases; unmatched junction nucleotides: 16. CDR3 length: 18 amino acids.

The chain combines TRBV5-6 with TRBJ1-1; 8 bases agree with TRBD1. V was pared by 4 bases and J by 5 bases, with 7 bases of the junction left unmatched. The CDR3 consists of 14 residues. CDR1 and CDR2 (germline): SGHDT, YYEEEE. The CDR3 bases are TGTGCCAGCAGCCGACAGGGGAGGAGGACTGAAGCTTTCTTT. This encodes CASSRQGRRTEAFF.

The chain couples TRBV5-1 to TRBJ2-3, with D perhaps matching TRBD1 or TRBD2 (5 bases each). The CDR3 is made up of 16 amino acids. Germline loops: CDR1 SGHRS, CDR2 YFSETQ. Deletions cut 4 bases from V and 2 bases from J, with 17 bases between. CDR3 region: CASSPVRDRNTDTQYF. The CDR3 bases are TGCGCCAGCAGCCCAGTCCGGGACCGAAACACAGATACGCAGTATTTT. The full variable domain, completed using reference TRBV5-1 and TRBJ2-3, is KAGVTQTPRYLIKTRGQQVTLSCSPISGHRSVSWYQQTPGQGLQFLFEYFSETQRNKGNFPGRFSGRQFSNSRSEMNVSTLELGDSALYLCASSPVRDRNTDTQYFGPGTRLTVL.

The rearrangement links TRBV25-1 to TRBJ2-5, with 8 bases lining up with TRBD2. Germline assignment: CDR1 MGHDK and CDR2 SYGVNS. After removal of 1 base from V and 4 bases from J, the junction contained 11 bases not matched to a gene. The CDR3 loop spans 17 amino acids. CDR3 DNA: TGTGCCAGCAGTGAATCGAAAGGACTAGCTGGTCGAGAGACCCAGTACTTC. Protein product: CASSESKGLAGRETQYF.

The chain employs TRBV2 and TRBJ2-1, with 13 bases that match TRBD2. Germline lookup yields CDR1 SNHLY and CDR2 FYNNEI. CDR3 length: 14 amino acids. V trimming: 6 bases; J trimming: 8 bases; junction bases outside the gene matches: 4. In DNA form, the CDR3 reads TGTGCCAGCAGCGGACTAGCGGGAGAGGATGAGCAGTTCTTC. Translating it yields CASSGLAGEDEQFF.

Remarks on this clone: The junction differs from germline at one of its ends, possibly a read error. The rearrangement joins TRBV7-7 to TRBJ2-5; D is unresolved. The germline CDR1 and CDR2 sequences are SSHAT and FNYEAQ (reference sequence). CDR3 length equals 14 residues. The DNA of the CDR3 is TGTGCTAGCAGCCTCCGAGATATCGGGGAGACCCAGTACTTC. This codes for CASSLRDIGETQYF.